The entry below gives a single TCR beta chain sequence along with its context. The antigen remains unidentified. This CDR3 contains 15 residues. Trimming stripped 4 bases from V and 3 bases from J, with 12 bases between. Germline V gene lookup returns CDR1 SEHNR and CDR2 FQNEAQ (reference sequence). TCRdb keeps only in-frame clones here, not all; method: immunoSEQ multiplex PCR. Counted here are 150,000 or so clones, 70% to 85% occurring once; the ten biggest clones make up about 4.6%. These data originate in a study of cytotoxic CD8 clonotypes in ibrutinib-treated CLL. Study-wide background: Included were 11 relapsed/refractory and some 15 treatment-naive patients, of whom about 18 were IGHV unmutated. Response samples came after a median approximately twelve months of treatment, range 6 to 36.

Study conclusions and caveats: An increase in clonality occurred at ibrutinib response, followed by a return toward baseline at progression. Clonality measured at baseline exceeded age-matched healthy donors, tracking circulating CD8+ T-cell counts.

The chain links TRBV7-9 to TRBJ1-4; D might be TRBD1 (6 bases). The clonotype comes from a human donor with chronic lymphocytic leukemia. This specimen consisted of PBMCs, obtained after 24 months of ibrutinib treatment. The CDR3 loop reads CASSSLAGANEKLFF. The CDR3, as DNA: TGTGCCAGCAGCTCCTTAGCAGGGGCTAATGAAAAACTGTTTTTT. The full variable domain, its missing parts supplied by reference TRBV7-9 and TRBJ1-4, is DTGVSQNPRHKITKRGQNVTFRCDPISEHNRLYWYRQTLGQGPEFLTYFQNEAQLEKSRLLSDRFSAERPKGSFSTLEIQRTEQGDSAMYLCASSSLAGANEKLFFGSGTQLSVL.